This T cell receptor beta chain is drawn from a study of OX40 agonist ivuxolimab in advanced cancers. Study in general: Past anti-PD-1, anti-PD-L1 or anti-CTLA-4 therapy was accepted, and 40% had received some.

For this clone: The target antigen is unknown.

General study points: Certain nonresponders likewise exhibited a low normalized T-cell clonal expansion. Clonal expansion from baseline to week 6 occurred in both CD4+ and CD8+ T cells. CD4+ T cells averaged fewer expanded clones than CD8+ T cells.

Trimming stripped 0 bases from V and 0 bases from J, with 7 bases between. This CDR3 is built from 15 residues. CDR1 and CDR2 (germline): SGHDT, YYEEEE. TCRdb's table, derived via immunoSEQ multiplex PCR, lists solely in-frame clones and lacks some. Found here are about 90,000 clones, approximately 91% of them singletons; the top ten hold about 0.3%. The clonotype originates from an adult with an advanced solid tumor such as melanoma, head and neck, liver or kidney cancer. The source was CD4+ or CD8+ T cells sorted from blood, collected in a trial of the OX40 agonist ivuxolimab. This sequence joins TRBV5-6 and TRBJ1-5; D ambiguous. CDR3 in DNA: TGTGCCAGCAGCTTGGGAGGATTTAGCAATCAGCCCCAGCATTTT. As protein: CASSLGGFSNQPQHF.